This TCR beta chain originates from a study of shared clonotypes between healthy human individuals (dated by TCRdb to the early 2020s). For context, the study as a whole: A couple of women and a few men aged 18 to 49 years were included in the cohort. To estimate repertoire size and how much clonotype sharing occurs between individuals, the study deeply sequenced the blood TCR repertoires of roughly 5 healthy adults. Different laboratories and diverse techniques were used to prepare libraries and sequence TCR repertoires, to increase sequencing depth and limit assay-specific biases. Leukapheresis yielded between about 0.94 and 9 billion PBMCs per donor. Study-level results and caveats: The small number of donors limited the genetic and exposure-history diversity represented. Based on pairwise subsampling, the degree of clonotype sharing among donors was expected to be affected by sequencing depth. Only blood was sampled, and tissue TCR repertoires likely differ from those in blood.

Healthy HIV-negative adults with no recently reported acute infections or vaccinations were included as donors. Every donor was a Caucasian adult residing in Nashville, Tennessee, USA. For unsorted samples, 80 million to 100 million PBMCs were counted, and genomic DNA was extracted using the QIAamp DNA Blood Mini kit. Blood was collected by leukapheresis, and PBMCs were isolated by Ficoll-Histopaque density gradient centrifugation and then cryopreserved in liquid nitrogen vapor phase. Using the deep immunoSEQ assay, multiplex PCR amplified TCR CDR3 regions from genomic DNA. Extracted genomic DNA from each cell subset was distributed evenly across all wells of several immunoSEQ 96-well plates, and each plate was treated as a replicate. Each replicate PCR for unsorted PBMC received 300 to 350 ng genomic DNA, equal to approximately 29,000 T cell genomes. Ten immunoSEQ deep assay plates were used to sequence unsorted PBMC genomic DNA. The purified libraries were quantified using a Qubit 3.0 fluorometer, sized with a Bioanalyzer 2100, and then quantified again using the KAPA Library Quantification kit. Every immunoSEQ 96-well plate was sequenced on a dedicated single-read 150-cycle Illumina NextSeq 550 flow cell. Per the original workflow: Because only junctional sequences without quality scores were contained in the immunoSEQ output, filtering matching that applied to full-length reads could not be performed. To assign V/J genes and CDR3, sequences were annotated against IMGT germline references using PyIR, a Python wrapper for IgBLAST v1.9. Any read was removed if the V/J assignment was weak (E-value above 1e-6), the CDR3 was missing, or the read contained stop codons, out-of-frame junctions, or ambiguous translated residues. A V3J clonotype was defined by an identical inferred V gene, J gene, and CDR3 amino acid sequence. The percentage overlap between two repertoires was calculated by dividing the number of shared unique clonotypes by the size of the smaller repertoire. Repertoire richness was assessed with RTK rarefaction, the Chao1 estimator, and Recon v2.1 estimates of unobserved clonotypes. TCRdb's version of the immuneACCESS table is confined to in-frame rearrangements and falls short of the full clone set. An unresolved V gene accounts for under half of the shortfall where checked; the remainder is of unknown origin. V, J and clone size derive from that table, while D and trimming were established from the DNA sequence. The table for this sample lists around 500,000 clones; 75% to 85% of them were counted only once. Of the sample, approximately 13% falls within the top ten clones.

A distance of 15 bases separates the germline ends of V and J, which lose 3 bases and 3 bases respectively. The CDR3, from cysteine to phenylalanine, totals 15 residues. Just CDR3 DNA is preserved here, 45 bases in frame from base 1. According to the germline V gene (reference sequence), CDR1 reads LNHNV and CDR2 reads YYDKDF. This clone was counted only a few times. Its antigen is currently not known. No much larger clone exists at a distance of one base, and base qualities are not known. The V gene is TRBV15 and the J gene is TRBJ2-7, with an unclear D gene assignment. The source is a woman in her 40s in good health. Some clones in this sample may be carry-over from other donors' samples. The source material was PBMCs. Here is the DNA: TGTGCCACCAGCAGGTCTGGGCAGTATAGCTACGAGCAGTACTTC. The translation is CATSRSGQYSYEQYF.